In its sample, the clone carrying this T cell receptor (beta chain) was seen a few times. Its cognate antigen is unknown. Germline V lookup: CDR1 SGHAT, CDR2 FQNNGV. Losses at the gene ends were 0 bases for V and 2 bases for J; bases not matched to a gene: 3. This CDR3 region has 15 residues. The data originate from a study of identical twins. Notes on the study in general: Twins shared out-of-frame alpha sequences with excess low generation probability.

TCRdb analysed the 5' RACE reads with MiXCR anew, one entry per CDR3 protein. The sample shows about 1.7 million distinct CDR3 sequences, about 31% of them seen only once. The V and J genes are TRBV11-2 and TRBJ2-5; 7 bases agree with TRBD1. The source is a newborn girl in good health. The source material was cord blood. Written as DNA, the CDR3 is TGTGCCAGCAGCTTAGACGGGACAGAGCAAGAGACCCAGTACTTC. It encodes CASSLDGTEQETQYF.